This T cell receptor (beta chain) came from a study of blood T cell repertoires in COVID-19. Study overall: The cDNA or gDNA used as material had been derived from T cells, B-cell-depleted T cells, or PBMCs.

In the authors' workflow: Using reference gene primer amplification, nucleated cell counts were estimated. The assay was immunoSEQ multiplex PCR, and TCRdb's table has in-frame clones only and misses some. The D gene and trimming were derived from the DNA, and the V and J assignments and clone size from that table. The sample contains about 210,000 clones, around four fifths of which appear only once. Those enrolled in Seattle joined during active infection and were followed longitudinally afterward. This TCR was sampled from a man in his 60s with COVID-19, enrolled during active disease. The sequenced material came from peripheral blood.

The DNA for the CDR3 is TGCGCCAGCAGCTTAAGTTCTTTAACCAGCTCTGGGGCCAACGTCCTGACTTTC. The encoded protein is CASSLSSLTSSGANVLTF. The rearrangement links TRBV5-1 to TRBJ2-6; D is ambiguous. V lost 2 bases and J 0 bases, leaving 15 bases between the germline ends. Germline V gives CDR1 SGHRS, CDR2 YFSETQ. The CDR3 has 18 amino acids.